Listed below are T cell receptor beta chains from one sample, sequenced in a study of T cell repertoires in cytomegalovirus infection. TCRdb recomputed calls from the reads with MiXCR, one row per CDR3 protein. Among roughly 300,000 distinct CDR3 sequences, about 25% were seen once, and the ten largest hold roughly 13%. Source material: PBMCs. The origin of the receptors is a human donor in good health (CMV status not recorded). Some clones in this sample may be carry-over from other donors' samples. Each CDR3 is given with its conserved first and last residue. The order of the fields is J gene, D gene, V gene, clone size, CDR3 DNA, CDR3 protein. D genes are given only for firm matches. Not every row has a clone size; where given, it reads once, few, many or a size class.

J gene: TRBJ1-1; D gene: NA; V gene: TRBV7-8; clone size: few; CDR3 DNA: TGTGCCAGCAGCTCTCTTGTATATACTGAAGCTTTCTTT; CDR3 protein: CASSSLVYTEAFF
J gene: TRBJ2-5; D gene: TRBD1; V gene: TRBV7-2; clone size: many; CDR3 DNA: TGTGCCAGCAGCGCGGACAGGTTGGAGACCCAGTACTTC; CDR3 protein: CASSADRLETQYF
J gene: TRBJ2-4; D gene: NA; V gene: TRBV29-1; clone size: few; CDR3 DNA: TGCAGCGTTAAGAACAGGGCTTTTTCCGGAATAGCCAAAAACATTCAGTACTTC; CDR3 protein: CSVKNRAFSGIAKNIQYF
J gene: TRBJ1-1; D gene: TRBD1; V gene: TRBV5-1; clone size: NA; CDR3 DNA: TGCGCCAGCAGCTTTGGCCTGGGGACAGGGGGGACCATGAACACTGAAGCTTTCTTT; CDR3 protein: CASSFGLGTGGTMNTEAFF
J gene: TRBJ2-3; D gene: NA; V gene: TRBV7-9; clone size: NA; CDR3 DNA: TGTGCCAGCAGCCCACGGGGAGGCACAGATACGCAGTATTTT; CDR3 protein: CASSPRGGTDTQYF
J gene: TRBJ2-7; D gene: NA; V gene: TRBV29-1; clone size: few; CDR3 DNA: TGCAGCGTTCGGACGGGGAGCTACGAGCAGTACTTC; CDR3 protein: CSVRTGSYEQYF
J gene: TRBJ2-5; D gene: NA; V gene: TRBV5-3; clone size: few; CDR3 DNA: TGTGCCAGCAGCTTGGCAGGGGAGAAGTCCCAGTACTTC; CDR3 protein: CASSLAGEKSQYF
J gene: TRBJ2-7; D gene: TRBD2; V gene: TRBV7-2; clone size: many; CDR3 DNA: TGTGCCAGCAGCCTGAGGACTAGCGGGGGGTTACCCTACGAGCAGTACTTC; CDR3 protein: CASSLRTSGGLPYEQYF
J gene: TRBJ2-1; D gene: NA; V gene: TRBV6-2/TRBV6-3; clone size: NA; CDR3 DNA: TGTGCCAGCAGTTATACAGGGCCCCGTCGGAATGAGCAGTTCTTC; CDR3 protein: CASSYTGPRRNEQFF
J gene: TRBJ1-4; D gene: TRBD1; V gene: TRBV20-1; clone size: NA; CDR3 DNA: TGCAGTGCTGACGGACAGGGGGACGAAAAACTGTTTTTT; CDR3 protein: CSADGQGDEKLFF
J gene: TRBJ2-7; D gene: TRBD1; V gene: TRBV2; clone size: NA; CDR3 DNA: TGTGCCAGCATTTGGACAGGGGCCTACGAGCAGTACTTC; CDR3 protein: CASIWTGAYEQYF
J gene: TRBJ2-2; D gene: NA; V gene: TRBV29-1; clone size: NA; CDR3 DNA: TGCAGCGCAGCCAGGACAACGACCGGGGAGCTGTTTTTT; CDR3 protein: CSAARTTTGELFF
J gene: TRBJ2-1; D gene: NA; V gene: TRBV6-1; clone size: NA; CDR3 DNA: TGTGCCAGCAGTTCCAAGGGACCTCAAAATGAGCAGTTCTTC; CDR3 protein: CASSSKGPQNEQFF
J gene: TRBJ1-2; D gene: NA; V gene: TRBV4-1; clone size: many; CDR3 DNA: TGCGCCAGCAGCCAAGAAGTACGGGGGGCGAGTCGAAATAACTATGGCTACACCTTC; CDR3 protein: CASSQEVRGASRNNYGYTF
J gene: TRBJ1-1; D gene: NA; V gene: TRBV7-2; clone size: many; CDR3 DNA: TGTGCCAGCAGCTTAGGGGGCCACACGGCGACTGAAGCTTTCTTT; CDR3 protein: CASSLGGHTATEAFF
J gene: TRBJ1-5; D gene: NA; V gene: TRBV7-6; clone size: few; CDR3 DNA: TGTGCCAGCAGCTCGCGTTTAGGGAGCAATCAGCCCCAGCATTTT; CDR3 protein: CASSSRLGSNQPQHF
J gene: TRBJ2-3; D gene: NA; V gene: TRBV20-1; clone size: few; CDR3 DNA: TGCAGTGCTCCGACGCCAGGGGGACTAGCAGATACGCAGTATTTT; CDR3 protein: CSAPTPGGLADTQYF
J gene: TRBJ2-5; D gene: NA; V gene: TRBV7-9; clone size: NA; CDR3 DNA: TGTGCCAGCAGCTTATTTCACCAAGAGACCCAGTACTTC; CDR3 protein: CASSLFHQETQYF
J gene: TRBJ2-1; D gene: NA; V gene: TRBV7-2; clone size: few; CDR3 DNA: TGTGCCAGCAGCTTACAAATGTACAATGAGCAGTTCTTC; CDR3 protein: CASSLQMYNEQFF
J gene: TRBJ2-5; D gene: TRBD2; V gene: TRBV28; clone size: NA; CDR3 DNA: TGTGCCAGCAGTTTTGGTAGCGGGGGGGGCCAAGAGACCCAGTACTTC; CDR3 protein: CASSFGSGGGQETQYF
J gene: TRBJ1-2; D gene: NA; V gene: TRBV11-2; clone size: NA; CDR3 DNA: TGTGCCAGCAGCTTAGATCTCCAGTCGTATGGCTACACCTTC; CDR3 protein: CASSLDLQSYGYTF
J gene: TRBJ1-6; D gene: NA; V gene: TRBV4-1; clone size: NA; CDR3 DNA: TGCGCCAGCAGCCAAGAAGGCGGAAAAGTATCACCCCTCCACTTT; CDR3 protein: CASSQEGGKVSPLHF
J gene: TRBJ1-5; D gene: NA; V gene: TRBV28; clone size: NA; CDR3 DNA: TGTGCCAGCAGTTCATCTGCAGGTTGGACACCTACGGGGCCCCAGCATTTT; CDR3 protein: CASSSSAGWTPTGPQHF
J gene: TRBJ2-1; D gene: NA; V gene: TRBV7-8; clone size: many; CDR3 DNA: TGTGCCAGCAGCTTGCGGGTCCTCAATGAGCAGTTCTTC; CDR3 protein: CASSLRVLNEQFF
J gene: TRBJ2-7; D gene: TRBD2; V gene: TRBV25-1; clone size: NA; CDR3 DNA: TGTGCCAGCAGTGATCTCGGGGGGGCCGCCTACGAGCAGTACTTC; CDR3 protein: CASSDLGGAAYEQYF
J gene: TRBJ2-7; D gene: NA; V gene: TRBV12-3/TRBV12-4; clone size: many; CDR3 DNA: TGTGCCAGCAGAAGGGACCGCTCCTACGAGCAGTACTTC; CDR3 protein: CASRRDRSYEQYF
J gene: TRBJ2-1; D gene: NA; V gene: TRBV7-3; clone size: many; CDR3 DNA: TGTGCCAGCAGCTTAAACAGGGAGGTCAATGAGCAGTTCTTC; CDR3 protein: CASSLNREVNEQFF
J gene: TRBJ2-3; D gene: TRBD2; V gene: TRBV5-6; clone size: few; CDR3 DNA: TGTGCCAGCAGCCCAATCCTCCTAGCGGGGGGCACAGATACGCAGTATTTT; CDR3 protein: CASSPILLAGGTDTQYF
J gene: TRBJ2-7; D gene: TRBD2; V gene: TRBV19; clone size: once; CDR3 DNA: TGTGCCAGTAGTATTCGGCTAGCGGGGGTCTACGAGCAGTACTTC; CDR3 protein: CASSIRLAGVYEQYF
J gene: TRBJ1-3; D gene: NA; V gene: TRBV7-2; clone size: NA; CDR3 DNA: TGTGCCAGCAGCTTAATTTCCTCTGGAAACACCATATATTTT; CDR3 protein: CASSLISSGNTIYF
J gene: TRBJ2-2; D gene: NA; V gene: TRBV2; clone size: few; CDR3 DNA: TGTGCCAGCTGGGGATGGGCCCCGAGCGACACCGGGGAGCTGTTTTTT; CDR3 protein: CASWGWAPSDTGELFF
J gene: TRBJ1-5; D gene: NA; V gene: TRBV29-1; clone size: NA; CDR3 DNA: TGCAGCGTTGCAAAGGGTTTCGGTCAGCCCCAGCATTTT; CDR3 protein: CSVAKGFGQPQHF
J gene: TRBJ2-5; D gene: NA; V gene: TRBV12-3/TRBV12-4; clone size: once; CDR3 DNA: TGTGCCAGCAGCCCTAGGGAGCGAGAGACCCAGTACTTC; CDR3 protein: CASSPRERETQYF
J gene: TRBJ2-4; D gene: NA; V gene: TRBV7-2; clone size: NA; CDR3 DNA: TGTGCCAGCAGTCGTATTACAGGGAACAACATTCAGTACTTC; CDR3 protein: CASSRITGNNIQYF
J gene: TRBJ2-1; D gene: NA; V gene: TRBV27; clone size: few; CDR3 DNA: TGTGCCAGCAGTTCCACCCCGCCTAATGAGCAGTTCTTC; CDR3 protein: CASSSTPPNEQFF
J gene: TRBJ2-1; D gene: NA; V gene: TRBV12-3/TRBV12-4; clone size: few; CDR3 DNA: TGTGCCAGCAGCACGGGGGCCAAGCAGTTCTTC; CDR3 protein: CASSTGAKQFF
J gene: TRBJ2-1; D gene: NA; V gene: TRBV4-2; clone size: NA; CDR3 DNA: TGTGCCAGCAGCCAAGATAGGTCCAGGGGAAAGATCGCCGTTTTTAATGAGCAGTTCTTC; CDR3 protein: CASSQDRSRGKIAVFNEQFF
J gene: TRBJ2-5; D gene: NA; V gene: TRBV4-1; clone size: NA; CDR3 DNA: TGCGCCAGCAGCCAAGGTCGCAGGCAGGGAGAGACCCAGTACTTC; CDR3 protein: CASSQGRRQGETQYF
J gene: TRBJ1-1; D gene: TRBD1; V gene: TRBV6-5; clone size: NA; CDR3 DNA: TGTGCCAGCAAACAGGGGGGGAGTCCTGAAGCTTTCTTT; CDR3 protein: CASKQGGSPEAFF
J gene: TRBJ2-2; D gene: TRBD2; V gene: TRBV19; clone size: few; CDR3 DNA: TGTGCCAGTACCCCGGGACTAGCGATCGCCGGGGAGCTGTTTTTT; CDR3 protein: CASTPGLAIAGELFF
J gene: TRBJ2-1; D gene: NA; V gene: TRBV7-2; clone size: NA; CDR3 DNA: TGTGCCAGCAGCTTCAGGGTGGCCAATGAGCAGTTCTTC; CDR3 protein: CASSFRVANEQFF
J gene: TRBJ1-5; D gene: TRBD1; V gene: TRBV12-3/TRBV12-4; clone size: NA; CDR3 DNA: TGTGCCAGCAGTTTTCCAGGGGGCGATGGCAATCAGCCCCAGCATTTT; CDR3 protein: CASSFPGGDGNQPQHF